These 26 T cell receptor beta chains were sequenced from one sample in a study of CD8 T cells in ankylosing spondylitis. TCRdb used MiXCR to reprocess the 5' RACE reads, holding one entry per CDR3 protein. The repertoire has approximately 210,000 distinct CDR3 sequences, around 13% of them found once; the top ten carry approximately 15%. The sequencing input was blood, either unsorted or a sorted T cell fraction (not recorded which). These receptors all come from a male donor with ankylosing spondylitis or in good health (not recorded which).

This clonotype has just a few counts. This sequence joins TRBV4-1 and TRBJ1-2; TRBD1 might be the D (5 bases). Deletions cut 0 bases from V and 8 bases from J, with 16 bases between. The CDR3 extends over 15 amino acids. Germline V gene lookup returns CDR1 MGHRA and CDR2 YSYEKL. The CDR3 nucleotides read TGCGCCAGCAGCCAAGAGACCCTAGGGACGGGAGGCTACACCTTC. This encodes CASSQETLGTGGYTF.

This clonotype was counted only a few times. V and J are TRBV28 and TRBJ2-3, with a tentative D call TRBD2 (6 bases). Germline values: CDR1 MDHEN, CDR2 SYDVKM. V was cut by 6 bases and J by 4 bases, with 14 bases left in between. CDR3 length: 14 residues. The CDR3 DNA reads TGTGCCAGCAGGGCGGGATTAGAAGCAGATACGCAGTATTTT. This translates into CASRAGLEADTQYF.

This clonotype was found a few times. V and J are TRBV12-5 and TRBJ1-2; 8 bases fit TRBD1. Germline CDR1 reads LGHNT; CDR2 reads FRNRAP. Trimming took 6 bases from V and 5 from J; bases not matched to a gene: 8. This CDR3 has 14 residues. The CDR3 DNA sequence: TGTGCTAGTGGACCGGGGACAGGACTATATGGCTACACCTTC. Translation gives CASGPGTGLYGYTF. Full variable domain (outside the CDR3, taken from reference TRBV12-5 and TRBJ1-2): DARVTQTPRHKVTEMGQEVTMRCQPILGHNTVFWYRQTMMQGLELLAYFRNRAPLDDSGMPKDRFSAEMPDATLATLKIQPSEPRDSAVYFCASGPGTGLYGYTFGSGTRLTVV.

As to this clonotype: Germline and junction disagree at one end, which may indicate a read error. The chain carries TRBV4-2 and TRBJ2-7, with 10 bases aligning to TRBD2. CDR1 and CDR2 from the germline V gene are LGHNA and YNFKEQ. The CDR3 totals 12 residues. The CDR3: CASRSTSGNLHF. The CDR3, as DNA: TGTGCCAGCAGATCCACTAGCGGGAACCTGCACTTC.

This clonotype was seen just once. The chain carries TRBV27 and TRBJ1-2; D uncertain. The CDR3 runs 14 residues. Between the trimmed V and J ends, which lost 4 bases and 4 bases, there was a span of 13 bases. CDR1 and CDR2 from the germline V gene are MNHEY and SMNVEV (reference sequence). In DNA, the CDR3 is TGTGCCAGCAGTTCGGACCTACTCGGCTATGGCTACACCTTC. It codes for CASSSDLLGYGYTF.

In this sample, this clonotype turned up a few times. The rearrangement uses TRBV6-4 and TRBJ2-3; 9 bases line up with TRBD2. The junction had 15 bases not matched to a gene; V was cut back by 5 bases and J by 0 bases. In germline, CDR1 is MRHNA, CDR2 SNTAGT. CDR3 length equals 19 residues. This chain's CDR3 is CASSSLLRSSGGSTDTQYF. CDR3 bases: TGTGCCAGCAGTAGCCTACTAAGGTCCAGCGGGGGGAGCACAGATACGCAGTATTTT.

This clonotype was observed once. This sequence joins TRBV5-1 and TRBJ2-7, with 9 nucleotides matching TRBD1. Germline CDR1 and CDR2: SGHRS and YFSETQ. The trim removed 0 bases at V and 4 bases at J, leaving 8 bases unmatched. This CDR3 is 16 amino acids long. CDR3 sequence: CASSLVPRDREYEQYF. Here the CDR3 DNA reads TGCGCCAGCAGCTTGGTACCCCGGGACAGGGAGTACGAGCAGTACTTC.

The chain joins TRBV11-2 to TRBJ2-1; 7 nucleotides line up with TRBD1. The length of the CDR3 is 18 residues. Germline V lookup: CDR1 SGHAT, CDR2 FQNNGV. J lost 0 bases, V lost 3 bases, and 11 bases had no gene match. This chain's CDR3 is CASSFPRTGMSSYNEQFF. The CDR3 DNA sequence: TGTGCCAGCAGCTTCCCTAGGACAGGCATGAGCTCCTACAATGAGCAGTTCTTC. Full variable domain (outside the CDR3, taken from reference TRBV11-2 and TRBJ2-1): EAGVAQSPRYKIIEKRQSVAFWCNPISGHATLYWYQQILGQGPKLLIQFQNNGVVDDSQLPKDRFSAERLKGVDSTLKIQPAKLEDSAVYLCASSFPRTGMSSYNEQFFGPGTRLTVL.

This clonotype occurred a few times. This chain connects TRBV6-2 or TRBV6-3 to TRBJ1-5, with D maybe TRBD1 (6 bases). The CDR3 length is 13 residues. Trimming took off 11 bases at V and 5 bases at J, with 16 bases between the two ends. Germline-derived CDR1 and CDR2 are MNHEY and SVGEGT. The CDR3 here is CACSDRLHQPQHF. The CDR3 nucleotides read TGTGCCTGTTCAGACAGGCTCCATCAGCCCCAGCATTTT.

The V call is TRBV20-1, the J call TRBJ2-7; 11 bases match TRBD2. This CDR3 is 14 amino acids long. CDR1 is DFQATT and CDR2 is SNEGSKA in the germline V gene (reference sequence). J was trimmed by 4 bases and V by 0 bases; bases with no gene match: 2. This CDR3 reads CSARDTSGSYEQYF. Written as DNA, the CDR3 is TGCAGTGCTAGAGATACTAGCGGGAGTTACGAGCAGTACTTC.

This chain joins TRBV19 and TRBJ2-7; 10 bases agree with TRBD1. Germline V gene lookup returns CDR1 LNHDA and CDR2 SQIVND (reference sequence). The CDR3 has 14 residues. V shed 3 bases, J shed 4 bases, and the junction held 3 bases outside the gene matches. CDR3 in DNA: TGTGCCAGTAGTATCGGGACAGGGGATTACGAGCAGTACTTC. It is translated as CASSIGTGDYEQYF.

This clonotype was detected only a few times. This chain links TRBV20-1 with TRBJ2-7, with 9 nucleotides matching TRBD2. The CDR3 runs 14 residues. The ends lost 3 bases at V and 4 bases at J; junction bases unmatched: 7. CDR1 is DFQATT, CDR2 SNEGSKA, per germline (reference sequence). The CDR3 sequence: CSASNSGRYYEQYF. CDR3 nucleotide sequence: TGCAGTGCTAGTAACAGCGGGAGGTATTACGAGCAGTACTTC.

The rearrangement links TRBV20-1 to TRBJ2-7, with 7 bases lining up with TRBD2. The J segment lost 5 bases and the V segment lost 7 bases, leaving 8 bases of the junction unmatched. The CDR3 loop spans 12 amino acids. Germline V CDR1 and CDR2: DFQATT, SNEGSKA (reference sequence). The CDR3 loop is CSVWQGGDEQYF. CDR3 coding DNA: TGCAGTGTATGGCAGGGAGGGGACGAGCAGTACTTC.

This clonotype was counted a few times. The V gene is TRBV12-3 or TRBV12-4, the J gene TRBJ1-3; D unresolved. Trimming took 2 bases from V and 0 from J, leaving 5 bases between them. This CDR3 is 14 amino acids long. CDR3 bases: TGTGCCAGCAGTTTAACGATCTCTGGAAACACCATATATTTT. The encoded protein is CASSLTISGNTIYF.

There are a few counts of this clonotype. V and J are TRBV19 and TRBJ2-7; D call uncertain. Germline V gene data show CDR1 as LNHDA and CDR2 as SQIVND (reference sequence). This CDR3 is 13 amino acids long. V was clipped by 4 bases and J by 3 bases, with 10 bases between them. The CDR3 coding sequence is TGTGCCAGTAGTACCTCGGCGGACTACGAGCAGTACTTC. Translating it yields CASSTSADYEQYF.

This clonotype was seen a few times. The DNA of the CDR3 is TGTGCCAGCAGTGTGACAGGGGCCCTAGGGGGGAACACTGAAGCTTTCTTT. Protein sequence: CASSVTGALGGNTEAFF. The rearrangement uses TRBV6-4 and TRBJ1-1; 8 nucleotides line up with TRBD1. The CDR3 is made up of 17 amino acids. V dropped 4 bases and J dropped 1; count of bases not matched to a gene: 11. Germline V gene data show CDR1 as MRHNA and CDR2 as SNTAGT.

This clonotype has ten or more counts. The rearrangement links TRBV5-1 to TRBJ2-5; unclear D gene. Per germline, CDR1 SGHRS and CDR2 YFSETQ. The CDR3 loop spans 13 amino acids. Trimming shortened V by 5 bases and J by 1 base, and 9 bases separated the two germline ends. CDR3 protein: CASRYPGQETQYF. The CDR3 coding sequence is TGCGCCAGCAGATACCCCGGCCAAGAGACCCAGTACTTC.

The V gene is TRBV6-5, the J gene TRBJ2-7; possibly TRBD2 for D (5 bases). Trimming took 4 bases from V and 10 from J, leaving 29 bases between them. The CDR3 length is 17 residues. CDR1 and CDR2 from the germline V gene are MNHEY and SVGAGI. CDR3 in DNA: TGTGCCAGCAGTTCGCTTTCCGGGGTGCCAAATACGGGTCACCAGTACTTC. It specifies CASSSLSGVPNTGHQYF.

The sample holds a few counts of this clonotype. The chain employs TRBV4-1 and TRBJ2-7, with a weak D call TRBD2 (6 bases). The CDR3 contains 16 residues. Between the trimmed V and J ends, which lost 0 bases and 4 bases, there was a span of 16 bases. Germline CDR1 MGHRA, CDR2 YSYEKL. CDR3 region: CASSQDFGGRGYEQYF. The CDR3 coding sequence is TGCGCCAGCAGCCAAGACTTTGGAGGGCGTGGTTACGAGCAGTACTTC.

This rearrangement joins TRBV20-1 to TRBJ1-1; D not certain. This CDR3 comprises 14 residues. CDR1 DFQATT and CDR2 SNEGSKA come from the germline V gene (reference sequence). Trimming removed 0 bases at V and 0 bases at J, with 8 bases between. The CDR3 reads CSARDRQMNTEAFF. CDR3 nucleotides: TGCAGTGCTAGAGATCGGCAGATGAACACTGAAGCTTTCTTT.

This chain links TRBV14 with TRBJ2-7; D gene ambiguous. Deletions cut 0 bases from V and 3 bases from J, with 9 bases between. Germline V gene data show CDR1 as SGHDN and CDR2 as FVKESK. CDR3 length equals 14 residues. CDR3: CASSQDSFHYEQYF. CDR3 nucleotides: TGTGCCAGCAGCCAAGATTCTTTTCACTACGAGCAGTACTTC.

This clonotype appeared a few times. The chain couples TRBV5-6 to TRBJ2-3, with D possibly TRBD2 on 5 matching bases. Germline CDR1 SGHDT, CDR2 YYEEEE. The CDR3 covers 14 residues. V lost 6 bases, J lost 3 bases, and 14 bases lay in between. CDR3 sequence reads: CASTLVGETDTQYF. The CDR3, as DNA: TGTGCCAGCACCCTGGTTGGGGAGACAGATACGCAGTATTTT.

This clonotype was seen more than once but under ten times. This chain connects TRBV2 to TRBJ2-1; D is unresolved. Between the trimmed V and J ends, which lost 8 bases and 7 bases, there was a span of 6 bases. The CDR3 consists of 10 residues. CDR1 is SNHLY and CDR2 is FYNNEI in the germline V gene. The DNA for the CDR3 is TGTGCCAGCGGTCCAAATGAGCAGTTCTTC. The encoded protein is CASGPNEQFF.

This clonotype showed up just a few times. This chain connects TRBV2 to TRBJ1-1, with TRBD1 matching over 7 bases. This CDR3 is 13 amino acids long. Germline V gene sequence: CDR1 SNHLY, CDR2 FYNNEI. Losses at the gene ends were 9 bases for V and 0 bases for J; bases not matched to a gene: 4. The CDR3 sequence is CARETGMNTEAFF. The CDR3 DNA reads as TGTGCCAGAGAGACAGGGATGAACACTGAAGCTTTCTTT.

A few counts support this clonotype. The chain links TRBV11-2 to TRBJ1-2; no definite D call. V was cut by 2 bases and J by 3 bases, with 7 bases left in between. The germline CDR1 and CDR2 sequences are SGHAT and FQNNGV. This CDR3 region has 13 residues. The CDR3 DNA follows: TGTGCCAGCAGCTTACCGGGAGACTATGGCTACACCTTC. Protein sequence: CASSLPGDYGYTF.

This clonotype was counted between two and nine times. This chain links TRBV4-1 with TRBJ2-2, with a weak D call TRBD2 (6 bases). Germline CDR1 reads MGHRA; CDR2 reads YSYEKL. Trimming removed 1 base from V and 3 bases from J, with 15 bases in between. This CDR3 spans 17 amino acids. CDR3 in DNA: TGCGCCAGCAGCCAAGGGGGTCGGGGGTCGGACACCGGGGAGCTGTTTTTT. This sequence encodes CASSQGGRGSDTGELFF.